A selection of T cell receptor beta chains follows, all from one sample in a study of vaccination and CD4 T cells after COVID-19. TCRdb passed the PCR reads through MiXCR, listing each CDR3 protein once. Of roughly 8,000 distinct CDR3 sequences listed, 45% to 55% are singletons. Their antigens are not known. What was sequenced was CD4+ T cells from blood, cultured in vitro. Receptors originate from a human donor who had recovered from COVID-19. Both conserved end residues are part of each CDR3. A D gene is named only where the DNA matches it firmly. Size tells how often a clone was seen (once, few, many) or the class of an expanded clone, and some rows leave it out.

>TRBD2|-|TRBV20-1|16|TRBJ2-5
TGCAGTGCTAGAGACTCTAGCGGGGGGGCGTGGGAGACCCAGTACTTC
CSARDSSGGAWETQYF
>TRBD1|-|TRBV4-2|15|TRBJ1-2
TGTGCCAGCAGCCAAACAGGGGGCCGCTACTATGGCTACACCTTC
CASSQTGGRYYGYTF
>-|-|TRBV19|15|TRBJ1-5
TGTGCCAGTAGCATACCGGGACGGGCCGCGGGGCCCCAGCATTTT
CASSIPGRAAGPQHF
>-|few|TRBV28|14|TRBJ1-5
TGTGCCAGCAGTTCGGCAGGGAGCAATCAGCCCCAGCATTTT
CASSSAGSNQPQHF
>TRBD1|few|TRBV7-8|12|TRBJ1-2
TGTGCCAGCAACCAGGGGGACGGCGGCTACACCTTC
CASNQGDGGYTF
>-|-|TRBV15|14|TRBJ1-4
TGTGCCACCAGCATTAGGGGCCCAGGCGGAAAACTGTTTTTT
CATSIRGPGGKLFF
>-|few|TRBV6-5|13|TRBJ1-1
TGTGCCAGCAGTTACTCGAATACCAACCGAGCTTTCTTT
CASSYSNTNRAFF
>-|-|TRBV19|14|TRBJ2-4
TGTGCCAGTAGTTCAGTAAGTTCCAAAAACATTCAGTACTTC
CASSSVSSKNIQYF
>TRBD2|once|TRBV4-2|17|TRBJ2-1
TGTGCCAGCAGCCAAGACCCAGGACTAGCGGGACAAAATGAGCAGTTCTTC
CASSQDPGLAGQNEQFF
>-|-|TRBV15|12|TRBJ2-3
TGTGCCACCAGCACCCACGGTGATACGCAGTATTTT
CATSTHGDTQYF
>-|-|TRBV5-1|16|TRBJ2-7
TGCGCCAGCAGCTTGGGCAGGGGACCCGGACTGACCGAGCAGTACTTC
CASSLGRGPGLTEQYF
>-|-|TRBV10-3|14|TRBJ1-1
TGTGCCATCAGCAACCCTGGGGGGAGGACTGAAGCTTTCTTT
CAISNPGGRTEAFF
>-|-|TRBV18|16|TRBJ2-1
TGTGCCAGCTCACAAATAACAGGGTCCTCCTACAATGAGCAGTTCTTC
CASSQITGSSYNEQFF
>-|once|TRBV20-1|14|TRBJ2-5
TGCAGTGCTAGAGATCTCAGGGGCGGAGAGACCCAGTACTTC
CSARDLRGGETQYF
>TRBD1|-|TRBV18|14|TRBJ1-1
TGTGCCAGCTCATTGGGACAGGGGAACACTGAAGCTTTCTTT
CASSLGQGNTEAFF
>-|-|TRBV24-1|14|TRBJ2-1
TGTGCCACCGGGGGTAAGGGATCCTACAATGAGCAGTTCTTC
CATGGKGSYNEQFF
>-|-|TRBV6-2/TRBV6-3|14|TRBJ2-2
TGTGCCAGCACCCGCGGGACGAGAAAGGGGGAGCTGTTTTTT
CASTRGTRKGELFF
>-|-|TRBV4-1|18|TRBJ1-2
TGCGCCAGCAGCCAAGGGACGTCGCACATCCGGGGCAGATATGGCTACACCTTC
CASSQGTSHIRGRYGYTF
>TRBD2|-|TRBV10-3|19|TRBJ2-1
TGTGCCATCAGTGAGTCTCACAGGGGGACTAGCGGGGTACACAATGAGCAGTTCTTC
CAISESHRGTSGVHNEQFF
>-|-|TRBV6-1|15|TRBJ2-5
TGTGCCAGCAGTGAATCCCAGGGAACCCAAGAGACCCAGTACTTC
CASSESQGTQETQYF
>-|-|TRBV12-3/TRBV12-4|11|TRBJ1-4
TGTGCCAGCCTCAGGGGAGCGGAACTGTTTTTT
CASLRGAELFF
>TRBD1|-|TRBV6-1|16|TRBJ1-5
TGTGCCAGCAGCCTTTCTGGGACAGGGCTTGGTCAGCCCCAGCATTTT
CASSLSGTGLGQPQHF
>TRBD1|-|TRBV6-1|13|TRBJ2-2
TGTGCCAGCAGACAGGGGCTAGCCGGGGAGCTGTTTTTT
CASRQGLAGELFF
>-|-|TRBV11-1|14|TRBJ2-1
TGTGCCAGCAGCTACGTATTCCCCTACAATGAGCAGTTCTTC
CASSYVFPYNEQFF
>-|-|TRBV18|16|TRBJ1-1
TGTGCCAGCTCACCACTTTCCGGGGCCGCGAGCACTGAAGCTTTCTTT
CASSPLSGAASTEAFF
>TRBD1|few|TRBV2|15|TRBJ1-2
TGTGCCAGCAGTCCACAGGGGGCGAAAAACTATGGCTACACCTTC
CASSPQGAKNYGYTF